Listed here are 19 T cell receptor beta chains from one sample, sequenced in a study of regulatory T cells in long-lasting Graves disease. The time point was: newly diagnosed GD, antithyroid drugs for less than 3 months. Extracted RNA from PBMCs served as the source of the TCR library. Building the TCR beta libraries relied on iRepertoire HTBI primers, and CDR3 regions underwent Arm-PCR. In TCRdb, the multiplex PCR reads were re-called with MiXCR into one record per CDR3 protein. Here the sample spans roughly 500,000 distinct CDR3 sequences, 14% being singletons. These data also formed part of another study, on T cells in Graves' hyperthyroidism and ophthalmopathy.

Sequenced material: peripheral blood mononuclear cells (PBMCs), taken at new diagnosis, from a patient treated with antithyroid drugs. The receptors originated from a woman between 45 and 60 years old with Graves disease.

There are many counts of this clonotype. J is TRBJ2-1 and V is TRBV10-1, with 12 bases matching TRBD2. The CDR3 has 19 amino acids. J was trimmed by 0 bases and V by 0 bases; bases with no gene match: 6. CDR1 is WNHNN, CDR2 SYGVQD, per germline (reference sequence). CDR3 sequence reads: CASSESGLAGGSSYNEQFF. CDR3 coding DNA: TGCGCCAGCAGTGAGTCGGGCCTAGCGGGAGGGAGCTCCTACAATGAGCAGTTCTTC.

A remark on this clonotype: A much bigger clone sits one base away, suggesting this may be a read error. CDR3 sequence reads: CSARDAHTDTQNF. DNA of the CDR3: TGCAGTGCTAGAGATGCCCACACAGATACGCAGAATTTT. The rearrangement uses TRBV20-1 and TRBJ2-3, with no clear D. CDR3 length equals 13 residues. Germline CDR1 reads DFQATT; CDR2 reads SNEGSKA (reference sequence).

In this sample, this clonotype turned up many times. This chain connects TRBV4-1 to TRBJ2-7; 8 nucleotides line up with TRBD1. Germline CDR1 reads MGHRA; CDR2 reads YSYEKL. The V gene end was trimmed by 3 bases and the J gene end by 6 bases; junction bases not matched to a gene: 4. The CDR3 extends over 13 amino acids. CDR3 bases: TGCGCCAGCAGCCAGACAGGGGCGGTCGAGCAGTACTTC. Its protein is CASSQTGAVEQYF.

This CDR3 reads CASSQDWGGLTYNEQFF. In DNA, the CDR3 is TGTGCCAGCAGCCAAGATTGGGGGGGGCTGACCTACAATGAGCAGTTCTTC. The chain has TRBV14 and TRBJ2-1; D is possibly TRBD2 (7 bases). This CDR3 region has 17 residues. Trimming took 0 bases from V and 2 from J, leaving 14 bases between them. Germline CDR1 is SGHDN and CDR2 is FVKESK. Complete variable domain (other parts from reference TRBV14 and TRBJ2-1): EAGVTQFPSHSVIEKGQTVTLRCDPISGHDNLYWYRRVMGKEIKFLLHFVKESKQDESGMPNNRFLAERTGGTYSTLKVQPAELEDSGVYFCASSQDWGGLTYNEQFFGPGTRLTVL.

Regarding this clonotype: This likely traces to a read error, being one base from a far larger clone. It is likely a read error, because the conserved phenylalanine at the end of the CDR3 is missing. CDR3 protein: CASSYRDRDGYGYTL. CDR3 bases: TGTGCCAGCAGTTACCGGGACAGGGACGGCTATGGCTACACCCTC. This chain connects TRBV6-9 to TRBJ1-2, with 9 bases that match TRBD1. This CDR3 spans 15 amino acids. Germline V gives CDR1 MNHGY, CDR2 SVAAGI. Trimming took 3 bases from V and 4 from J; bases not matched to a gene: 6.

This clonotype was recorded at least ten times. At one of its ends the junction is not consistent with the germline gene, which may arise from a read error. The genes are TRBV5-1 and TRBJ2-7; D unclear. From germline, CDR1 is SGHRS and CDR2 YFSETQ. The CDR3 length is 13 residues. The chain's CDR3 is CASSRPLTYEQYF. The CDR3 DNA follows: TGTGCCAGCAGCCGACCCCTGACATACGAGCAGTACTTC.

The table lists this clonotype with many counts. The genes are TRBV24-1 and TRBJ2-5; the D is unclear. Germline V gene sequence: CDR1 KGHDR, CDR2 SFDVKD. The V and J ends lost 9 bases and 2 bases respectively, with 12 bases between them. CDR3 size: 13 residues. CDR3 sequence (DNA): TGTGCCACCTCCGTTGGAGAGCAAGAGACCCAGTACTTC. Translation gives CATSVGEQETQYF.

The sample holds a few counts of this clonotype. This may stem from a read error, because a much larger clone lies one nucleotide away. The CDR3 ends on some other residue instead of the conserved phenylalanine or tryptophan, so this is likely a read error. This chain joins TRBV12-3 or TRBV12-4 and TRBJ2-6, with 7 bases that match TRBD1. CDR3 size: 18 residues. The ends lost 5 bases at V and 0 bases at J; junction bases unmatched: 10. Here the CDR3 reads CASSPQQGKHSGANVLTS. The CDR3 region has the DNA TGTGCCAGCAGTCCTCAACAGGGGAAACACTCTGGGGCCAACGTCCTGACTTCC.

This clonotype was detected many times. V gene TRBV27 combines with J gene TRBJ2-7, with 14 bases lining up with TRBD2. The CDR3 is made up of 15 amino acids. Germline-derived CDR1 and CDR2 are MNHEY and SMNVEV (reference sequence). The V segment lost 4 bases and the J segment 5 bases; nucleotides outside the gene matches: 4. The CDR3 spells CASSSGTSGRNEQYF. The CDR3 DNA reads TGTGCCAGCAGTTCAGGGACTAGCGGGAGAAACGAGCAGTACTTC.

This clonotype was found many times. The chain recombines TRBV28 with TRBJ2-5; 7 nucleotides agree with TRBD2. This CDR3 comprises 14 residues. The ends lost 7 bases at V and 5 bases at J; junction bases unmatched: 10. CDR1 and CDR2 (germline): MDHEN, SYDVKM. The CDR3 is CASTRGDRSETQYF. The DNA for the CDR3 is TGTGCCAGCACTCGGGGGGATCGGTCGGAGACCCAGTACTTC.

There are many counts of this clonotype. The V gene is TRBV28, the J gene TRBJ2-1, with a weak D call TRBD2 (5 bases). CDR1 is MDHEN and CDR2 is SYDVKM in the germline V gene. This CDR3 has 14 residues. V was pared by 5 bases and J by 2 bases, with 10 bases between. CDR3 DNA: TGTGCCAGCAGTCTCGGGGTACCCTACAATGAGCAGTTCTTC. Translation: CASSLGVPYNEQFF. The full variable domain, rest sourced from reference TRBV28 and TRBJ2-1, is DVKVTQSSRYLVKRTGEKVFLECVQDMDHENMFWYRQDPGLGLRLIYFSYDVKMKEKGDIPEGYSVSREKKERFSLILESASTNQTSMYLCASSLGVPYNEQFFGPGTRLTVL.

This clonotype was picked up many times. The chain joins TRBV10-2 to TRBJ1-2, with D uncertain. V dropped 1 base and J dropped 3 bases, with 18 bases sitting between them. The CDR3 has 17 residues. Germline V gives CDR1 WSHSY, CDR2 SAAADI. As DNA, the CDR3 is TGCGCCAGCAGTGAGTTTACCAACCCCAGGAGGGACTATGGCTACACCTTC. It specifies CASSEFTNPRRDYGYTF.

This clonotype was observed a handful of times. The CDR3 nucleotides are TGTGCCAGCAGTTCCTATCAGCGGGAGCGTTCCCAGGGGCAGTACTTC. This codes for CASSSYQRERSQGQYF. This chain links TRBV28 with TRBJ2-7; 8 nucleotides align to TRBD2. The germline gives CDR1 MDHEN, CDR2 SYDVKM. There are 16 residues in the CDR3. The junction had 17 bases not matched to a gene; V was cut back by 4 bases and J by 9 bases.

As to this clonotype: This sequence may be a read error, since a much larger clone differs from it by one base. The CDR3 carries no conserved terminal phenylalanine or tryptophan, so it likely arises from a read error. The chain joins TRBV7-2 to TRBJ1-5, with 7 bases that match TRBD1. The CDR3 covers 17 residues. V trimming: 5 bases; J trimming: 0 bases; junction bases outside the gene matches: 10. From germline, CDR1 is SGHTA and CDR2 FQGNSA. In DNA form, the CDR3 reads TGTGCCAGCAGCCCATCGGGACAGAGTTATAGCAATCAGCCCCAGCATTGT. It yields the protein CASSPSGQSYSNQPQHC.

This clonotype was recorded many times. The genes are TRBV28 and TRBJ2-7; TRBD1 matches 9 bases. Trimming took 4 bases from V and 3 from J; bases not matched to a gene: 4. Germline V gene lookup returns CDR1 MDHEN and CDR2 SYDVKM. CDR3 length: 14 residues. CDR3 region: CASSSWDRVYEQYF. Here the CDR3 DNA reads TGTGCCAGCAGTTCCTGGGACAGGGTCTACGAGCAGTACTTC.

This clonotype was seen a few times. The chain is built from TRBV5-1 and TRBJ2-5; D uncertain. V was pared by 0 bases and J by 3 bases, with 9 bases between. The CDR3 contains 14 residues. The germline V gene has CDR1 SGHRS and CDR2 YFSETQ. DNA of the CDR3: TGCGCCAGCAGCTTGGGACCCGGAGAAGAGACCCAGTACTTC. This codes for CASSLGPGEETQYF.

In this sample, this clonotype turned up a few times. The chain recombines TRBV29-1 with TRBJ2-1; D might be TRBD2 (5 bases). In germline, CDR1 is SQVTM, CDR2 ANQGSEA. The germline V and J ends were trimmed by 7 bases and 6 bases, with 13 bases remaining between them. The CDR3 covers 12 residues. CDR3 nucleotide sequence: TGCAGCGCGGAGTGGGCGGGCAATGAGCAGTTCTTC. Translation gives CSAEWAGNEQFF.

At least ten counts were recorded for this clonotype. In nucleotides, the CDR3 is TGTGCCAGCTCACCTCGGTCTAGCGGGACCCTCTACGAGCAGTACTTC. Its translation is CASSPRSSGTLYEQYF. V and J are TRBV18 and TRBJ2-7; TRBD2 matches at 9 bases. J lost 3 bases, V lost 3 bases, and 9 bases had no gene match. The CDR3 has 16 residues. Germline V gives CDR1 KGHSH, CDR2 LQKENI. The whole variable domain, filled in from reference TRBV18 and TRBJ2-7, reads NAGVMQNPRHLVRRRGQEARLRCSPMKGHSHVYWYRQLPEEGLKFMVYLQKENIIDESGMPKERFSAEFPKEGPSILRIQQVVRGDSAAYFCASSPRSSGTLYEQYFGPGTRLTVT.

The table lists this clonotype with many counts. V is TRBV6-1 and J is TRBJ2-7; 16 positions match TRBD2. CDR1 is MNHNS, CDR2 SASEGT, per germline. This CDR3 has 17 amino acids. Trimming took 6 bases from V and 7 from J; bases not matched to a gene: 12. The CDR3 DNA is TGTGCCAGCAGGGGGACTAGCGGGAGGGGTTTAGGCGGGGAGCAGTACTTC. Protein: CASRGTSGRGLGGEQYF.